The 27 T cell receptor beta chains reported below all come from one sample, sequenced in a study of T cell repertoires in cytomegalovirus infection. TCRdb re-derived calls from the reads in MiXCR, one entry per CDR3 protein. The sample consists of fewer than 700,000 distinct CDR3 sequences, roughly 24% of them appearing once. Sequencing used CD8+ T cells from PBMCs. All receptors derive from a human donor in good health (CMV status not recorded). Some clones in this sample may be carry-over from other donors' samples.

J is TRBJ2-7 and V is TRBV10-3; D unresolved. Trimming removed 0 bases from V and 2 bases from J, with 5 bases in between. Germline V gene lookup returns CDR1 ENHRY and CDR2 SYGVKD. This CDR3 spans 13 amino acids. Here the CDR3 reads CAISESRPYEQYF. The DNA of the CDR3 is TGTGCCATCAGTGAGTCCCGTCCCTACGAGCAGTACTTC.

This clonotype was seen a handful of times. CDR3 DNA: TGTGCCAGCAGACCCCGACAGGTGAATGAAAAACTGTTTTTT. Amino acids: CASRPRQVNEKLFF. The J gene is TRBJ1-4, the V gene TRBV28; TRBD1 is a possible D gene (6 bases). The CDR3 has 14 amino acids. Trimming removed 6 bases from V and 5 bases from J, with 13 bases in between. Germline V gene data show CDR1 as MDHEN and CDR2 as SYDVKM.

This chain uses TRBV4-1 with TRBJ2-1; TRBD2 agrees at 10 bases. This CDR3 has 15 amino acids. Germline V gene sequence: CDR1 MGHRA, CDR2 YSYEKL. With V trimmed by 0 bases and J by 12 bases, 8 bases remained unmatched. The CDR3 sequence: CASSQEGGTSVSQFF. For the CDR3, the DNA is TGCGCCAGCAGCCAAGAAGGTGGGACTAGCGTCTCGCAGTTCTTC.

This chain connects TRBV7-9 to TRBJ1-1, with a tentative D call TRBD1 (5 bases). There are 12 residues in the CDR3. Per the germline V gene, CDR1 is SEHNR and CDR2 is FQNEAQ (reference sequence). Between the trimmed V and J ends, which lost 8 bases and 3 bases, there was a span of 10 bases. The CDR3 DNA reads TGTGCCAGCCGGGGCGACTACACTGAAGCTTTCTTT. This codes for CASRGDYTEAFF.

This clonotype was detected many times. The chain employs TRBV7-2 and TRBJ1-1, with a tentative D call TRBD1 (5 bases). CDR1 SGHTA and CDR2 FQGNSA come from the germline V gene. Trimming removed 0 bases from V and 1 base from J, with 15 bases in between. This CDR3 has 17 amino acids. This chain's CDR3 is CASSLAYLGVSNTEAFF. DNA of the CDR3: TGTGCCAGCAGCTTAGCGTACCTAGGGGTTTCGAACACTGAAGCTTTCTTT.

The V call is TRBV20-1, the J call TRBJ1-4; a possible D gene is TRBD1 (5 bases). The CDR3 runs to 11 residues. CDR1 DFQATT and CDR2 SNEGSKA come from the germline V gene (reference sequence). V was shortened by 3 bases and J by 8 bases, with 7 bases between the two germline ends. The CDR3 DNA reads as TGCAGTGCTAGGCGGGGGGAAAAACTGTTTTTT. Residues: CSARRGEKLFF.

This clonotype was counted many times. The chain combines TRBV28 with TRBJ2-5; 10 positions agree with TRBD1. The CDR3 is made up of 15 amino acids. Germline assignment: CDR1 MDHEN and CDR2 SYDVKM. V shed 5 bases, J shed 4 bases, and the junction held 7 bases outside the gene matches. In nucleotides, the CDR3 is TGTGCCAGCAGTACCCGGGACAGGGGAAGAGAGACCCAGTACTTC. Amino acids: CASSTRDRGRETQYF.

A word on this clonotype: A much larger clone lies one base from this, so it may be a read error. The chain recombines TRBV6-2 or TRBV6-3 with TRBJ1-6, with 8 nucleotides matching TRBD1. Trimming at V came to 7 bases and at J to 3 bases, leaving 5 bases not matched to a gene. The germline CDR1 and CDR2 sequences are MNHEY and SVGEGT. CDR3 size: 15 residues. The CDR3 DNA is TGTGCCAGCATGACAGGGGTCTTCTATAATTCACCCCTCCACTTT. This sequence encodes CASMTGVFYNSPLHF.

This clonotype was counted ten times or more. The chain combines TRBV7-9 with TRBJ1-2; the D gene is possibly TRBD1 (5 bases). Between the trimmed V and J ends, which lost 8 bases and 7 bases, there was a span of 14 bases. The CDR3 runs 12 residues. Germline CDR1 and CDR2: SEHNR and FQNEAQ (reference sequence). The CDR3 sequence is CASPGPGSGYTF. In nucleotides, the CDR3 is TGTGCCAGCCCGGGGCCGGGGTCTGGCTACACCTTC.

This chain uses TRBV6-6 with TRBJ2-7, with 8 bases matching TRBD1. The CDR3 sequence is 18 residues long. Germline values: CDR1 MNHNY, CDR2 SVGAGI (reference sequence). The V and J ends lost 2 bases and 5 bases, in that order; junction bases with no gene match: 17. The CDR3 is CASSYRPTDRGGRDEQYV. CDR3 nucleotide sequence: TGTGCCAGCAGTTACCGGCCCACCGACAGGGGAGGAAGGGACGAGCAGTACGTC.

This clonotype was seen repeatedly, ten times or more. This chain joins TRBV7-8 and TRBJ2-2, with D unclear. Looked up from germline, CDR1 is SGHVS and CDR2 is FQNEAQ. There are 17 residues in the CDR3. V gave up 5 bases and J gave up 7 bases, with 23 bases separating them. CDR3 protein: CASSLLVVQSRSGELFF. In DNA, the CDR3 is TGTGCCAGCAGCCTATTAGTAGTTCAGAGTCGTAGCGGGGAGCTGTTTTTT. The whole variable domain, filled in from reference TRBV7-8 and TRBJ2-2, reads GAGVSQSPRYKVAKRGQDVALRCDPISGHVSLFWYQQALGQGPEFLTYFQNEAQLDKSGLPSDRFFAERPEGSVSTLKIQRTQQEDSAVYLCASSLLVVQSRSGELFFGEGSRLTVL.

Ten or more counts support this clonotype. The J gene is TRBJ2-3, the V gene TRBV20-1; 8 bases line up with TRBD2. The V gene's germline CDR1 is DFQATT and CDR2 SNEGSKA (reference sequence). The CDR3 extends over 19 amino acids. The ends lost 3 bases at V and 0 bases at J; junction bases unmatched: 17. CDR3 sequence (DNA): TGCAGTGCTAGGGGATTGTTAGCGGGGATTACTACTAGCACAGATACGCAGTATTTT. Translation: CSARGLLAGITTSTDTQYF.

This rearrangement joins TRBV15 to TRBJ2-3, with a tentative D call TRBD2 (5 bases). The V and J ends lost 2 bases and 2 bases respectively, with 11 bases between them. The CDR3 contains 15 residues. In germline, CDR1 is LNHNV, CDR2 YYDKDF (reference sequence). The CDR3 is CATSRLGGYTDTQYF. DNA for the CDR3: TGTGCCACCAGCAGACTCGGCGGGTACACAGATACGCAGTATTTT.

The table lists this clonotype with a few counts. J is TRBJ2-2 and V is TRBV7-9; 10 bases match TRBD1. J gave up 7 bases and V 10 bases, and 6 bases lay outside the gene matches. The CDR3 spans 13 residues. Germline CDR1 SEHNR, CDR2 FQNEAQ (reference sequence). The CDR3 DNA reads as TGTGCCAACACCGGGACAGGGGTCGGGGAGCTGTTTTTT. Translated, it gives CANTGTGVGELFF.

V gene TRBV7-9 combines with J gene TRBJ1-1; D gene unclear. From germline, CDR1 is SEHNR and CDR2 FQNEAQ (reference sequence). The CDR3 runs to 15 residues. Trimming removed 3 bases at V and 7 bases at J, with 18 bases between. The DNA of the CDR3 is TGTGCCAGCAGCTTCCACACTCCTTACCCCGATGAAGCTTTCTTT. Translated: CASSFHTPYPDEAFF.

This clonotype appeared many times. The V call is TRBV7-2, the J call TRBJ1-5; unclear D gene. Deletions cut 3 bases from V and 10 bases from J, with 13 bases between. CDR3 length equals 13 residues. Per the germline V gene, CDR1 is SGHTA and CDR2 is FQGNSA. The CDR3 DNA is TGTGCCAGCAGCTTTAATGGGATCCAACCCCAGCATTTT. This translates into CASSFNGIQPQHF. The full variable domain, rest sourced from reference TRBV7-2 and TRBJ1-5, is GAGVSQSPSNKVTEKGKDVELRCDPISGHTALYWYRQSLGQGLEFLIYFQGNSAPDKSGLPSDRFSAERTGGSVSTLTIQRTQQEDSAVYLCASSFNGIQPQHFGDGTRLSIL.

This clonotype was detected only a few times. The V call is TRBV20-1, the J call TRBJ2-7; 7 bases fit TRBD1. This CDR3 is built from 13 residues. Germline lookup yields CDR1 DFQATT and CDR2 SNEGSKA (reference sequence). J was trimmed by 3 bases and V by 4 bases; bases with no gene match: 6. The CDR3 sequence: CSAKVDRDYEQYV. The CDR3 DNA sequence: TGCAGTGCTAAGGTCGACAGGGACTACGAGCAGTACGTC.

The chain combines TRBV10-3 with TRBJ2-2; D may match TRBD1 or TRBD2 (5 bases each). The CDR3 sequence is 14 residues long. The germline V gene encodes CDR1 ENHRY and CDR2 SYGVKD. This CDR3 is CVITGQENTGELFF. Here the CDR3 DNA reads TGTGTCATTACGGGGCAGGAGAACACCGGGGAGCTGTTTTTT.

As for this clonotype: At one boundary the junction diverges from the germline segment, which might be a read error. The rearrangement joins TRBV7-9 to TRBJ1-5, with a possible D match to TRBD1 (6 bases). CDR3 length equals 14 residues. Per the germline V gene, CDR1 is SEHNR and CDR2 is FQNEAQ (reference sequence). The CDR3 DNA follows: TGTGCCAACAGCTTAGGGGGAAGAAATCAGCCCCAGCATTTT. The encoded protein is CANSLGGRNQPQHF. Full variable domain (rest looked up from reference TRBV7-9 and TRBJ1-5): DTGVSQNPRHKITKRGQNVTFRCDPISEHNRLYWYRQTLGQGPEFLTYFQNEAQLEKSRLLSDRFSAERPKGSFSTLEIQRTEQGDSAMYLCANSLGGRNQPQHFGDGTRLSIL.

The chain combines TRBV14 with TRBJ1-1; D is undetermined. The CDR3 runs to 16 residues. The ends were cut back, 0 bases at V and 2 bases at J, with 13 bases in the middle. Germline loops: CDR1 SGHDN, CDR2 FVKESK. The CDR3 protein is CASSQDKIQPNTEAFF. CDR3 nucleotide sequence: TGTGCCAGCAGCCAAGATAAAATACAGCCCAACACTGAAGCTTTCTTT.

The chain uses TRBV27 and TRBJ1-2, with TRBD1 matching over 8 bases. Unmatched junction bases numbered 12, after V lost 8 bases and J lost 4 bases. The CDR3 runs 15 residues. In germline, CDR1 is MNHEY, CDR2 SMNVEV (reference sequence). The CDR3 coding sequence is TGTGCCAGCCGAATTATGCAGGGGGCTGTCTATGGCTACACCTTC. Encoded protein: CASRIMQGAVYGYTF.

This clonotype was counted at least ten times. The genes are TRBV7-2 and TRBJ2-2; 13 nucleotides line up with TRBD2. V was clipped by 8 bases and J by 6 bases; unmatched bases: 3. Germline loops: CDR1 SGHTA, CDR2 FQGNSA. This CDR3 has 14 amino acids. CDR3 loop: CASGLAGEAGELFF. The CDR3 coding sequence is TGTGCCAGCGGACTAGCGGGGGAGGCCGGGGAGCTGTTTTTT.

As for this clonotype: Since no conserved phenylalanine or tryptophan closes the CDR3, a read error is the likely cause. This chain uses TRBV28 with TRBJ2-3, with D perhaps matching TRBD2 (5 bases). Germline values: CDR1 MDHEN, CDR2 SYDVKM. The CDR3 loop spans 17 amino acids. The V gene lost 3 bases and the J gene lost 10 bases, with 26 bases spanning the gap. The CDR3 nucleotides are TGTGCCAGCAGTTTCACGCCTTATGTCCTACTAGAGGGATCGCAGTATTTA. Its translation is CASSFTPYVLLEGSQYL.

The genes are TRBV7-9 and TRBJ2-7, with D tentatively TRBD1 (6 bases). The CDR3 covers 15 residues. Trimming cost V 5 bases and J 0 bases, with 14 bases left between them. The V gene's germline CDR1 is SEHNR and CDR2 FQNEAQ (reference sequence). CDR3 sequence (DNA): TGTGCCAGCAGCGCACGAACAGGGAACTCCTACGAGCAGTACTTC. Translating it yields CASSARTGNSYEQYF. The full variable domain, its missing parts supplied by reference TRBV7-9 and TRBJ2-7, is DTGVSQNPRHKITKRGQNVTFRCDPISEHNRLYWYRQTLGQGPEFLTYFQNEAQLEKSRLLSDRFSAERPKGSFSTLEIQRTEQGDSAMYLCASSARTGNSYEQYFGPGTRLTVT.

This clonotype was detected a few times. The rearrangement joins TRBV6-1 to TRBJ1-1; D remains ambiguous. Germline CDR1 MNHNS, CDR2 SASEGT. Trimming took off 3 bases at V and 3 bases at J, with 11 bases between the two ends. The CDR3 is 14 amino acids. DNA for the CDR3: TGTGCCAGCAGTGATTGGGGTGAGGACACTGAAGCTTTCTTT. Its protein product is CASSDWGEDTEAFF.

This clonotype was detected only a few times. The chain recombines TRBV7-2 with TRBJ2-1; D may be TRBD1 or TRBD2 (5 bases each). The CDR3 spans 15 residues. V shed 2 bases and J shed 4 bases, with 12 bases lying between them. Germline V gene lookup returns CDR1 SGHTA and CDR2 FQGNSA. CDR3 region: CASSLRPGTYNEQFF. The CDR3 DNA sequence: TGTGCCAGCAGCTTAAGGCCAGGGACGTACAATGAGCAGTTCTTC.

This clonotype was seen more than once but under ten times. The CDR3 is CSARDSELASYNEQFF. The CDR3 nucleotides are TGCAGTGCTAGAGATAGTGAACTGGCCTCCTACAATGAGCAGTTCTTC. The V call is TRBV20-1, the J call TRBJ2-1, with D unresolved. V lost 0 bases, J lost 0 bases, and 12 bases lay in between. Germline assignment: CDR1 DFQATT and CDR2 SNEGSKA (reference sequence). The CDR3 runs 16 residues.